This section outlines one T cell receptor beta chain sequence together with its context. Its antigen is undetermined. The record originates from a study of T cell responses to AZD1222 COVID-19 vaccine. Study-wide points: Targets within unmutated variant regions were reportedly found for nearly half of spike-specific TCRs.

The CDR3 runs to 12 residues. The trim removed 4 bases at V and 9 bases at J, leaving 6 bases unmatched. Germline-derived CDR1 and CDR2 are SGHRS and YFSETQ. Assay: immunoSEQ multiplex PCR; the TCRdb copy retains only in-frame clones and omits some. In the table there are just under 100,000 clones, more than 70% of which are singletons. Here the sequenced sample was peripheral blood, taken on day 0 of AZD1222 vaccination. The TCR comes from an adult in good health. The J gene is TRBJ2-5, the V gene TRBV5-1; 7 positions agree with TRBD1. The CDR3, as DNA: TGCGCCAGCAGCACCAACAGGGGTGCCCAGTACTTC. Encoded protein: CASSTNRGAQYF.